This T cell receptor (beta chain) was identified in a study of cytomegalovirus exposure and HLA in healthy donors. The CDR3 spans 15 residues. Trimming removed 5 bases from V and 2 bases from J; junction bases left unmatched: 7. Germline loops: CDR1 SGHVS, CDR2 FQNEAQ. Regarding the study as a whole: Reports described diagnosis of cytomegalovirus status by the classifier as highly specific and sensitive. In the analysis, some V segments, TRBV6-2 and TRBV6-3 included, were excluded as indistinguishable.

As for this clone: Antigen specificity is unknown.

The study ran its PCR with 60 Vbeta and 13 Jbeta primers. Clones were read by immunoSEQ multiplex PCR, and TCRdb kept only the in-frame ones, dropping some. The sample consists of some 140,000 clones, about 80% of them appearing once. The receptor comes from a man aged 25 to 45 in good health and CMV-seropositive. The chain couples TRBV7-8 to TRBJ2-7; 9 bases line up with TRBD2. The material sequenced was PBMCs. The CDR3 loop is CASSAPSGKTYEQYF. The CDR3 DNA reads as TGTGCCAGCAGCGCCCCTAGCGGGAAGACCTACGAGCAGTACTTC.